This T cell receptor (beta chain) was recovered during a study of blood T cell repertoires in COVID-19. Background on the study: Samples came from the United States, Italy and Spain, spanning acute and convalescent COVID-19.

Per the study methods: The assay estimated nucleated cells by amplifying reference gene primers. TCRdb's table, derived via immunoSEQ multiplex PCR, lists solely in-frame clones and lacks some. That table supplies the V and J calls and clone size; D and trimming were determined from the DNA. The data contain fewer than 200,000 clones, 75% to 80% of them singletons. The CDR3 is made up of 15 amino acids. The V gene's germline CDR1 is SGHTA and CDR2 FQGNSA. V lost 1 base to trimming and J lost 2 bases; unmatched junction nucleotides: 2. This TCR came from a woman aged 50 to 60 with active or convalescent COVID-19. Sample: peripheral blood. This sequence joins TRBV7-2 and TRBJ1-5, with 7 positions matching TRBD1. This CDR3 is CASSLEGAGNQPQHF. The CDR3 DNA follows: TGTGCCAGCAGCTTAGAGGGGGCGGGCAATCAGCCCCAGCATTTT.